The 17 T cell receptor beta chains below come from one sample, sequenced in a study of T cells in Graves' hyperthyroidism and ophthalmopathy. The investigators amplified TCR beta CDR3 regions from RNA transcripts. Primed by the HTBI set, a first-round RT-PCR was run on the TCR CDR3. TCRdb recomputed calls from the multiplex PCR reads with MiXCR, one row per CDR3 protein. The data hold about 570,000 distinct CDR3 sequences, with roughly 50% observed a single time. The sequencing sample was made of peripheral blood or thyroid tissue (not recorded which). The receptors shown here come from an adult woman with Graves' disease, either hyperthyroidism or ophthalmopathy (not recorded which).

This rearrangement joins TRBV9 to TRBJ1-5; unclear D gene. V dropped 2 bases and J dropped 11 bases, with 20 bases sitting between them. Germline V lookup: CDR1 SGDLS, CDR2 YYNGEE. CDR3 length: 15 amino acids. The CDR3 sequence is CASSVGPSGSMTQHF. CDR3 coding DNA: TGTGCCAGCAGCGTCGGGCCTTCCGGAAGCATGACCCAGCATTTT.

The genes are TRBV20-1 and TRBJ1-3, with D possibly matching TRBD1 (5 bases). This CDR3 is 13 amino acids long. Trimming cost V 3 bases and J 5 bases, with 11 bases left between them. Germline V CDR1 and CDR2: DFQATT, SNEGSKA (reference sequence). CDR3 DNA sequence: TGCAGTGCTAGTCCCGGGACGAGAAACACCATATATTTT. Its translation: CSASPGTRNTIYF.

The chain combines TRBV10-2 with TRBJ2-7, with 7 bases matching TRBD2. Trimming at V came to 6 bases and at J to 3 bases, leaving 11 bases not matched to a gene. Germline V lookup: CDR1 WSHSY, CDR2 SAAADI. CDR3 length equals 15 residues. The CDR3 protein is CASSLVAGELYEQYF. The CDR3 nucleotides are TGCGCCAGCAGCTTGGTTGCGGGGGAACTCTACGAGCAGTACTTC.

This clonotype appeared many times. The chain is built from TRBV20-1 and TRBJ2-7; D ambiguous. This CDR3 comprises 15 residues. The germline V gene encodes CDR1 DFQATT and CDR2 SNEGSKA (reference sequence). V lost 4 bases and J lost 4, with 20 bases in between. The CDR3 DNA reads TGCAGTGCTACCCGCCCAGCTATGTCACGGTACGAGCAGTACTTC. This gives the protein CSATRPAMSRYEQYF.

The chain has TRBV2 and TRBJ1-1; 7 positions match TRBD1. The V gene's germline CDR1 is SNHLY and CDR2 FYNNEI. The V gene end was trimmed by 6 bases and the J gene end by 11 bases; junction bases not matched to a gene: 3. This CDR3 is built from 10 residues. CDR3 DNA: TGTGCCAGCAGACAGGGGACGGCTTTCTTT. It codes for CASRQGTAFF.

The gene calls are TRBV5-1 and TRBJ2-7; perhaps TRBD2 as D (6 bases). The germline V gene encodes CDR1 SGHRS and CDR2 YFSETQ. The CDR3 is 13 residues long. Trimming cost V 7 bases and J 3 bases, with 14 bases left between them. The CDR3 DNA is TGCGCCAGCCATTACTCGGGGGACTACGAGCAGTACTTC. The encoded protein is CASHYSGDYEQYF.

This chain joins TRBV7-9 and TRBJ1-1, with a tentative D call TRBD1 (5 bases). This CDR3 comprises 19 residues. Deletions cut 7 bases from V and 3 bases from J, with 30 bases between. The V gene's germline CDR1 is SEHNR and CDR2 FQNEAQ (reference sequence). In DNA form, the CDR3 reads TGTGCCAGCATCGATACCCTTTCCCCGAAATTAGACAGTTACACTGAAGCTTTCTTT. Protein: CASIDTLSPKLDSYTEAFF.

The chain employs TRBV7-9 and TRBJ2-5; 8 positions agree with TRBD1. The CDR3 extends over 15 amino acids. The V and J ends lost 6 bases and 5 bases, in that order; junction bases with no gene match: 11. The germline V gene encodes CDR1 SEHNR and CDR2 FQNEAQ (reference sequence). Here the CDR3 reads CASSYGQGGGETQYF. In DNA, the CDR3 is TGTGCCAGCAGTTACGGACAGGGCGGAGGCGAGACCCAGTACTTC.

This clonotype appeared many times. The V call is TRBV7-9, the J call TRBJ2-7, with D maybe TRBD1 (7 bases). CDR1 and CDR2 from the germline V gene are SEHNR and FQNEAQ (reference sequence). V was trimmed by 4 bases and J by 6 bases, leaving 10 bases between them. This CDR3 contains 12 residues. In DNA, the CDR3 is TGTGCCAGCAGCTCCAGGGGGGCCGAGCAGTACTTC. Translation: CASSSRGAEQYF.

The table lists this clonotype with a few counts. The V gene is TRBV5-1, the J gene TRBJ2-7, with D perhaps TRBD2 (5 bases). V lost 4 bases to trimming and J lost 6 bases, with 11 bases between them. This CDR3 has 12 amino acids. Germline V gene lookup returns CDR1 SGHRS and CDR2 YFSETQ. Here the CDR3 reads CASSAGMGEQYF. CDR3 in DNA: TGCGCCAGCAGCGCCGGGATGGGCGAGCAGTACTTC.

At least ten counts were recorded for this clonotype. V gene TRBV7-9 combines with J gene TRBJ1-2, with D unclear. Germline V gene data show CDR1 as SEHNR and CDR2 as FQNEAQ (reference sequence). CDR3 length: 16 amino acids. Between the trimmed V and J ends, which lost 5 bases and 0 bases, there was a span of 16 bases. As DNA, the CDR3 is TGTGCCAGCAGCCCGACCGTGGCAGCTACTAACTATGGCTACACCTTC. Translation: CASSPTVAATNYGYTF.

This clonotype was observed many times. The rearrangement uses TRBV29-1 and TRBJ2-2, with a weak D call TRBD2 (6 bases). The germline gives CDR1 SQVTM, CDR2 ANQGSEA. The CDR3 runs 15 residues. The V gene lost 4 bases and the J gene lost 5 bases, with 17 bases spanning the gap. CDR3 sequence: CSVGPPWAGTGELFF. Written as DNA, the CDR3 is TGCAGCGTTGGACCGCCCTGGGCGGGGACCGGGGAGCTGTTTTTT.

In this sample, this clonotype turned up many times. The V call is TRBV15, the J call TRBJ2-6; D not certain. CDR3 length equals 15 residues. Germline CDR1 and CDR2: LNHNV and YYDKDF (reference sequence). V was pared by 0 bases and J by 0 bases, with 3 bases between. The CDR3 DNA sequence: TGTGCCACCAGCAGAGATACCTCTGGGGCCAACGTCCTGACTTTC. Translating it yields CATSRDTSGANVLTF.

The V and J genes are TRBV5-1 and TRBJ1-1; 8 bases map to TRBD1. The CDR3 runs 16 residues. Germline-derived CDR1 and CDR2 are SGHRS and YFSETQ. J gave up 7 bases and V 4 bases, and 15 bases lay outside the gene matches. The CDR3 here is CASSPDLRTGTIEAFF. In nucleotides, the CDR3 is TGCGCCAGCAGCCCGGACCTGCGGACAGGGACGATTGAAGCTTTCTTT.

Comment on this clonotype: At one of its ends the junction is not consistent with the germline gene, which may arise from a read error. The rearrangement links TRBV7-7 to TRBJ2-2; D is possibly TRBD1 (6 bases). This CDR3 spans 16 amino acids. CDR1 and CDR2 from the germline V gene are SSHAT and FNYEAQ (reference sequence). The CDR3 sequence: CASSLGRQVNTGELFF. For the CDR3, the DNA is TGTGCTAGCAGCTTGGGGAGACAGGTTAACACCGGGGAGCTGTTTTTT.

Regarding this clonotype: Mismatch with germline at one junction end may stem from a read error. The chain employs TRBV28 and TRBJ2-7, with no clear D. The CDR3 consists of 13 residues. Germline CDR1 MDHEN, CDR2 SYDVKM. The CDR3 here is CASSFTLSFEQYF. The CDR3 DNA follows: TGTGCCAGCAGTTTTACCCTTTCCTTCGAGCAGTACTTC.

Note on this clonotype: An end of the junction differs from the germline gene, which may be a read error. The CDR3 is CASSPGRVETQYF. As DNA, the CDR3 is TGTGCTAGCAGCCCAGGAAGGGTGGAGACCCAGTACTTC. J is TRBJ2-5 and V is TRBV7-7; D is ambiguous. In germline, CDR1 is SSHAT, CDR2 FNYEAQ (reference sequence). This CDR3 has 13 residues.